The rows below give T cell receptor beta chains drawn from one sample of a study of OX40 agonist ivuxolimab in advanced cancers. Using immunoSEQ multiplex PCR, the repertoire was profiled, and TCRdb retains in-frame clones only, with some absent. This sample has tens of thousands of clones, with around 80% found just once. The sequences come from CD4+ or CD8+ T cells sorted from blood, collected in a trial of the OX40 agonist ivuxolimab. These receptors were collected from an adult with an advanced solid tumor such as melanoma, head and neck, liver or kidney cancer. Both conserved end residues are part of each CDR3. D genes are given only for firm matches. Expanded clones get a size class; other rows say once, few or many, or leave the size out.

j_gene	d_gene	v_gene	abundance	CDR3nt	CDR3aa
TRBJ2-7	.	TRBV2	once	TGTGCCAGCAGTATACGGCAGGGGGGATCCTACGAGCAGTACTTC	CASSIRQGGSYEQYF
TRBJ2-4	TRBD2	TRBV2	.	TGTGCCAGCAGGGAAAGAGGGCTCTCTAGCGGGAGGCCCAACATTCAGTACTTC	CASRERGLSSGRPNIQYF
TRBJ1-6	.	TRBV4-1	.	TGCGCCAGCAGCCCCCCGGGGGATCCCCATAATTCACCCCTCCACTTT	CASSPPGDPHNSPLHF
TRBJ1-3	.	TRBV7-2	.	TGTGCCAGCCGTGAACAGGGATCTGGAAACACCATATATTTT	CASREQGSGNTIYF
TRBJ2-1	.	TRBV5-5	.	TGTGCCAGCAGCTTGAACCTAGCGTATTCCTACAATGAGCAGTTCTTC	CASSLNLAYSYNEQFF
TRBJ1-2	TRBD1	TRBV7-9	.	TGTGCCAGCAGCAGGGGACAGTCATATAACTATGGCTACACCTTC	CASSRGQSYNYGYTF
TRBJ2-7	.	TRBV18	.	TGTGCCAGCTCACCGATCGGGTCTCACGCCTACGAGCAGTACTTC	CASSPIGSHAYEQYF
TRBJ2-7	TRBD2	TRBV19	once	TGTGCCAGTAGTATTCTGGCGACTAGCGGGATGTACGAGCAGTACTTC	CASSILATSGMYEQYF
TRBJ2-7	TRBD2	TRBV7-6	few	TGTGCCAGCAGCTGGACGGGAGGGGGGGAGCAGTACTTC	CASSWTGGGEQYF
TRBJ2-7	.	TRBV2	.	TGTGCCAGCAAGGGAGCTTTCTCCTACGAGCAGTACTTC	CASKGAFSYEQYF
TRBJ1-1	.	TRBV11-2	once	TGTGCCAGCAGCTTAGACTGGGTGAACACTGAAGCTTTCTTT	CASSLDWVNTEAFF